This T cell receptor beta chain was obtained from a study of technical replicates of blood from four donors. This CDR3 spans 15 amino acids. Germline loops: CDR1 SGHNT, CDR2 YYREEE (reference sequence). Trimming removed 0 bases at V and 8 bases at J, with 12 bases between. Produced via immunoSEQ multiplex PCR; TCRdb's table is partial and in-frame only. The sample lists over 25,000 clones, just over 90% occurring once. The V gene is TRBV5-4, the J gene TRBJ1-6; D remains ambiguous. The sequencing sample was made of PBMCs. The origin of this receptor is a human donor in good health. Some clones in this sample may be carry-over from other donors' samples. DNA for the CDR3: TGTGCCAGCAGCTTGGAATCGCAGATCGATTCACCCCTCCACTTT. Translated: CASSLESQIDSPLHF.